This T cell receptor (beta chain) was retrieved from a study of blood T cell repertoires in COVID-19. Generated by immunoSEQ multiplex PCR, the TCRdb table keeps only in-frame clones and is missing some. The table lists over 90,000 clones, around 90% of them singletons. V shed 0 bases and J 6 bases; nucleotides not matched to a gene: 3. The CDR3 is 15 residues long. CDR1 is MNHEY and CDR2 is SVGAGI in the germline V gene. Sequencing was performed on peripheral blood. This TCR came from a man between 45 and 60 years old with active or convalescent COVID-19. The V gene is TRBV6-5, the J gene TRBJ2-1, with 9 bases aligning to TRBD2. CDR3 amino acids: CASSYSAGGLNEQFF. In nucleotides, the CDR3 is TGTGCCAGCAGTTACTCTGCGGGGGGGCTCAATGAGCAGTTCTTC.